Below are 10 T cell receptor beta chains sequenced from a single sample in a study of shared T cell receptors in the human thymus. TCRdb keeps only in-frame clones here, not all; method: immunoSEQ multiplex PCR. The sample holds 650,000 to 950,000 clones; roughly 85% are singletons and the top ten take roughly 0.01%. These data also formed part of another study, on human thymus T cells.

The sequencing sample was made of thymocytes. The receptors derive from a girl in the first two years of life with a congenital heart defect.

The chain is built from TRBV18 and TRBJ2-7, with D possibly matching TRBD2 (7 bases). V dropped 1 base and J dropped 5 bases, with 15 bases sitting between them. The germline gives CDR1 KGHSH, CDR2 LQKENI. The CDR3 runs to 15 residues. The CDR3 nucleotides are TGTGCCAGCTCACCACGGAGCCGGGGGGCCCACGAGCAGTACTTC. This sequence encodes CASSPRSRGAHEQYF.

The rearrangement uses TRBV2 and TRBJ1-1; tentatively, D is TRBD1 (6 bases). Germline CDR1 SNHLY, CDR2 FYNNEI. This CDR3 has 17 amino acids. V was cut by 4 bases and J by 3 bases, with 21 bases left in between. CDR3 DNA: TGTGCCAGCAGTGGTCCCCGGGACATCAGGGGTGACACTGAAGCTTTCTTT. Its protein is CASSGPRDIRGDTEAFF. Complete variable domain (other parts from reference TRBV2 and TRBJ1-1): EPEVTQTPSHQVTQMGQEVILRCVPISNHLYFYWYRQILGQKVEFLVSFYNNEISEKSEIFDDQFSVERPDGSNFTLKIRSTKLEDSAMYFCASSGPRDIRGDTEAFFGQGTRLTVV.

CDR3 sequence reads: CASSLLGEQPQHF. CDR3 coding DNA: TGTGCCAGCAGTTTACTCGGGGAGCAGCCCCAGCATTTT. The chain has TRBV28 and TRBJ1-5; D remains ambiguous. V lost 2 bases and J 7 bases, leaving 9 bases between the germline ends. Germline V gene data show CDR1 as MDHEN and CDR2 as SYDVKM. The CDR3 totals 13 residues.

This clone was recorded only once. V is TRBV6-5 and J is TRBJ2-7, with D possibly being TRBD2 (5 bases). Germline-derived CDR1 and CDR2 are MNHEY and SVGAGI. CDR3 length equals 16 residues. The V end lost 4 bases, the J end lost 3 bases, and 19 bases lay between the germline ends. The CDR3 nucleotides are TGTGCCAGCAGTTCCTTTTTAGAGAGGGCTTGCTACGAGCAGTACTTC. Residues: CASSSFLERACYEQYF.

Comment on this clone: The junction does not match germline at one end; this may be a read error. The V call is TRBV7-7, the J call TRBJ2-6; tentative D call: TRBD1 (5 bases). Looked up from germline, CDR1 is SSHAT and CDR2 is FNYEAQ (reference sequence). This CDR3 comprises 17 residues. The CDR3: CASSSVPGLSGANVLTF. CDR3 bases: TGTGCTAGCAGCTCGGTCCCAGGGCTCTCTGGGGCCAACGTCCTGACTTTC.

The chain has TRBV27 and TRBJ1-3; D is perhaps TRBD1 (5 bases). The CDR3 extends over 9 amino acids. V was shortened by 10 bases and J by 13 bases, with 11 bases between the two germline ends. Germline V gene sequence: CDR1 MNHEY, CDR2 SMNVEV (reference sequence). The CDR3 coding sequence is TGTGCCACCCGAACAGGAATATATTTT. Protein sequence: CATRTGIYF.

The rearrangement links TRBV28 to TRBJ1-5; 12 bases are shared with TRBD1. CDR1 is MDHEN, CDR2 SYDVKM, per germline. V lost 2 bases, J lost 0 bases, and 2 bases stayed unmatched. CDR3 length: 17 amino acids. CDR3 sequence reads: CASSLGTGGYSNQPQHF. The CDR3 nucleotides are TGTGCCAGCAGTTTAGGGACAGGGGGCTATAGCAATCAGCCCCAGCATTTT.

DNA of the CDR3: TGCGCCAGCAGCCATAGATCCCGGGACAGAAACTACGAGCAGTACTTC. As protein: CASSHRSRDRNYEQYF. The chain carries TRBV4-3 and TRBJ2-7; 7 bases line up with TRBD1. Germline loops: CDR1 LGHNA, CDR2 YSLEER. This CDR3 comprises 16 residues. Trimming at V came to 3 bases and at J to 3 bases, leaving 11 bases not matched to a gene.

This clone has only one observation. CDR3 sequence reads: CATSREGDTDTQYF. CDR3 nucleotides: TGTGCCACCAGCAGAGAAGGAGATACAGATACGCAGTATTTT. The rearrangement joins TRBV15 to TRBJ2-3; D gene unclear. The CDR3 is made up of 14 amino acids. Germline CDR1 is LNHNV and CDR2 is YYDKDF (reference sequence). V shed 0 bases and J shed 3 bases, with 7 bases lying between them.

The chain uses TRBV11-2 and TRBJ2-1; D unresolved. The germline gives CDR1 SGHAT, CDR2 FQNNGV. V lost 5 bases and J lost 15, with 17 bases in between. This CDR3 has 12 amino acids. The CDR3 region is CASSLRLPDRFF. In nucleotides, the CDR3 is TGTGCCAGCAGCCTGCGACTCCCCGATCGGTTCTTC.